These 12 T cell receptor beta chains originate from one sample sequenced in a study of cytotoxic CD8 clonotypes in ibrutinib-treated CLL. Clones were read by immunoSEQ multiplex PCR, and TCRdb kept only the in-frame ones, dropping some. This table has around 160,000 clones, 81% appearing once. The sequencing here drew on PBMCs, taken after 12 months of ibrutinib treatment. The receptors were sampled from a human donor with chronic lymphocytic leukemia.

The rearrangement uses TRBV7-2 and TRBJ2-7; TRBD1 matches 9 bases. The CDR3 is 14 residues long. From germline, CDR1 is SGHTA and CDR2 FQGNSA. The V gene end was trimmed by 5 bases and the J gene end by 1 base; junction bases not matched to a gene: 3. CDR3: CASSRGTGSYEQYF. The CDR3, as DNA: TGTGCCAGCAGCAGGGGGACAGGGTCCTACGAGCAGTACTTC.

The genes are TRBV5-1 and TRBJ2-7; a weak D match, TRBD1 (6 bases). The CDR3 is 15 amino acids. CDR1 is SGHRS, CDR2 YFSETQ, per germline. V lost 4 bases and J 3 bases, leaving 17 bases between the germline ends. CDR3 region: CASSHSDLQGYEQYF. The CDR3 DNA is TGCGCCAGCAGCCATTCGGATCTACAGGGCTACGAGCAGTACTTC. Looking up the rest from reference TRBV5-1 and TRBJ2-7 gives the full variable domain: KAGVTQTPRYLIKTRGQQVTLSCSPISGHRSVSWYQQTPGQGLQFLFEYFSETQRNKGNFPGRFSGRQFSNSRSEMNVSTLELGDSALYLCASSHSDLQGYEQYFGPGTRLTVT.

The chain combines TRBV7-2 with TRBJ1-3, with 7 bases fitting TRBD1. Germline loops: CDR1 SGHTA, CDR2 FQGNSA. The CDR3 has 14 amino acids. Germline trimming cut 5 bases from V and 4 bases from J; bases unmatched to any gene: 5. CDR3 in amino acids: CASSERGRGNTIYF. DNA of the CDR3: TGTGCCAGCAGCGAAAGGGGGCGAGGAAACACCATATATTTT.

The CDR3 DNA is TGTGCCAGCAGATCCTCAGGGGGAACTAGACCCTACGAGCAGTACTTC. It specifies CASRSSGGTRPYEQYF. The chain combines TRBV7-2 with TRBJ2-7; TRBD1 matches 7 bases. This CDR3 is built from 16 residues. V was clipped by 6 bases and J by 2 bases; unmatched bases: 13. Germline V gene data show CDR1 as SGHTA and CDR2 as FQGNSA. Full variable domain (remainder filled in from reference TRBV7-2 and TRBJ2-7): GAGVSQSPSNKVTEKGKDVELRCDPISGHTALYWYRQSLGQGLEFLIYFQGNSAPDKSGLPSDRFSAERTGGSVSTLTIQRTQQEDSAVYLCASRSSGGTRPYEQYFGPGTRLTVT.

The rearrangement joins TRBV27 to TRBJ2-3; D possibly corresponds to TRBD2 (5 bases). CDR3 length equals 15 residues. V lost 2 bases and J lost 1, with 10 bases in between. Germline CDR1 is MNHEY and CDR2 is SMNVEV (reference sequence). The CDR3 coding sequence is TGTGCCAGCAGTTTAGGGCGGGCCCGCACAGATACGCAGTATTTT. Translation: CASSLGRARTDTQYF.

This sequence joins TRBV5-1 and TRBJ2-6; TRBD1 matches at 12 bases. Germline assignment: CDR1 SGHRS and CDR2 YFSETQ. CDR3 length: 17 amino acids. The V and J ends lost 0 bases and 12 bases, in that order; junction bases with no gene match: 10. In DNA, the CDR3 is TGCGCCAGCAGCTTGGCCGGGGGGACAGGGGGCACCAGCGTCCTGACTTTC. Residues: CASSLAGGTGGTSVLTF.

The chain employs TRBV6-6 and TRBJ2-2, with TRBD1 matching 7 bases. The CDR3 consists of 14 residues. With V trimmed by 10 bases and J by 6 bases, 11 bases remained unmatched. The germline V gene encodes CDR1 MNHNY and CDR2 SVGAGI (reference sequence). The CDR3 sequence is CATTGAGASGELFF. The DNA for the CDR3 is TGTGCCACCACAGGGGCAGGCGCGTCCGGGGAGCTGTTTTTT.

The chain is built from TRBV7-2 and TRBJ2-7; 8 positions agree with TRBD1. V was pared by 5 bases and J by 2 bases, with 8 bases of the junction left unmatched. The CDR3 loop spans 15 amino acids. Per the germline V gene, CDR1 is SGHTA and CDR2 is FQGNSA. CDR3 in amino acids: CASSASTGAAYEQYF. For the CDR3, the DNA is TGTGCCAGCAGCGCCTCGACAGGGGCCGCCTACGAGCAGTACTTC.

This clone was counted only a few times. Other DNA sequences in the same sample also yield this CDR3. V gene TRBV19 combines with J gene TRBJ2-2, with 8 nucleotides matching TRBD1. Germline trimming cut 3 bases from V and 7 bases from J; bases unmatched to any gene: 1. The CDR3 extends over 13 amino acids. From germline, CDR1 is LNHDA and CDR2 SQIVND (reference sequence). Here the CDR3 reads CASSITGGGELFF. The CDR3 DNA reads TGTGCCAGTAGTATTACAGGGGGCGGGGAGCTGTTTTTT.

For this clone: Additional DNA sequences in this sample encode the identical CDR3. V is TRBV5-4 and J is TRBJ1-6, with 10 nucleotides matching TRBD1. Germline assignment: CDR1 SGHNT and CDR2 YYREEE (reference sequence). Losses at the gene ends were 3 bases for V and 7 bases for J; bases not matched to a gene: 1. The CDR3 runs to 14 residues. The CDR3 loop is CASSWGQGNSPLHF. The CDR3, as DNA: TGTGCCAGCAGCTGGGGACAGGGGAATTCACCCCTCCACTTT.

The V and J genes are TRBV5-4 and TRBJ2-1, with D perhaps matching TRBD2 (6 bases). Germline CDR1 and CDR2: SGHNT and YYREEE (reference sequence). The CDR3 runs 12 residues. Trimming took 5 bases from V and 7 from J, leaving 10 bases between them. The CDR3 DNA follows: TGTGCCAGCAGGGAGGGCGAGAATGAGCAGTTCTTC. Amino acid sequence: CASREGENEQFF.

This clone was counted a few times. J is TRBJ2-7 and V is TRBV2; 7 nucleotides agree with TRBD1. J was trimmed by 5 bases and V by 4 bases; bases with no gene match: 5. CDR3 size: 13 residues. CDR1 SNHLY and CDR2 FYNNEI come from the germline V gene. The CDR3 is CASSGQGEHEQYF. CDR3 sequence (DNA): TGTGCCAGCAGTGGGCAGGGGGAACACGAGCAGTACTTC.